This is a list of T cell receptor beta chains from one sample in a study of OX40 agonist ivuxolimab in advanced cancers. Only in-frame clones appear in the TCRdb table, and some are missing; sequencing was by immunoSEQ multiplex PCR. The table lists roughly 70,000 clones, about 83% of them singletons. The sequenced sample was CD4+ or CD8+ T cells sorted from blood, obtained in a trial of the OX40 agonist ivuxolimab. The receptors come from an adult with an advanced solid tumor such as melanoma, head and neck, liver or kidney cancer. Both conserved end residues are part of each CDR3. D genes are given only for firm matches. Rows give clone size only sometimes, using once, few, many, or a class for an expanded clone.

j_gene | len | d_gene | abundance | v_gene | CDR3nt | CDR3aa
TRBJ1-1 | 11 | . | . | TRBV27 | TGTGCCAGCAGTTTTGAAGGTGAAGCTTTCTTT | CASSFEGEAFF
TRBJ1-2 | 13 | . | . | TRBV5-1 | TGCGCCAGCAGTAGGGACACCAACTATGGCTACACCTTC | CASSRDTNYGYTF
TRBJ2-5 | 17 | TRBD2 | . | TRBV5-4 | TGTGCCAGCAGCTCATTTAGCGGGGGGGCCGGATTAGAGACCCAGTACTTC | CASSSFSGGAGLETQYF
TRBJ2-7 | 11 | . | . | TRBV2 | TGTGCCACCACCCCCTCCCTCGAGCAGTACTTC | CATTPSLEQYF
TRBJ2-4 | 14 | . | . | TRBV2 | TGTGCCAGCAGTCCGGGACTAGCCAAAAACATTCAGTACTTC | CASSPGLAKNIQYF
TRBJ2-1 | 16 | TRBD1 | . | TRBV19 | TGTGCCAGTAGTATATCAGGGGACAGGGTGCACAATGAGCAGTTCTTC | CASSISGDRVHNEQFF
TRBJ2-7 | 15 | . | . | TRBV4-1 | TGCGCCAGCAGCCAAGTCTCAGGGTTTACCTACGAGCAGTACTTC | CASSQVSGFTYEQYF
TRBJ2-7 | 15 | . | . | TRBV6-5 | TGTGCCAGCAAGGGGAGCGGGCAGGCGCGGTACGAGCAGTACTTC | CASKGSGQARYEQYF
TRBJ2-2 | 15 | . | . | TRBV4-3 | TGCGCCAGCAGCCAGCGTACGGGGTACACCGGGGAGCTGTTTTTT | CASSQRTGYTGELFF
TRBJ1-4 | 15 | . | once | TRBV7-2 | TGTGCCAGCAGCTTTAGGGGGACAACTAATGAAAAACTGTTTTTT | CASSFRGTTNEKLFF
TRBJ1-5 | 13 | . | . | TRBV14 | TGTGCCAGCAGCCAAGAATCCGGGGGTGAAAGGCATTTT | CASSQESGGERHF
TRBJ2-3 | 11 | . | . | TRBV11-2 | TGTGCCAGCAGCTTTACAGATACGCAGTATTTT | CASSFTDTQYF
TRBJ1-2 | 15 | . | . | TRBV5-6 | TGTGCCAGCAGCGTAGGGGAGACAGGAAACTATGGCTACACCTTC | CASSVGETGNYGYTF
TRBJ2-5 | 14 | . | . | TRBV9 | TGTGCCAGCAGCGTAGTGTCCAACCTGGGGACCCAGTACTTC | CASSVVSNLGTQYF
TRBJ1-2 | 14 | TRBD1 | . | TRBV5-1 | TGCGCCAGCAGCTTGTCGGACAGGTCCGATGGCTACACCTTC | CASSLSDRSDGYTF
TRBJ2-7 | 15 | TRBD1 | . | TRBV4-1 | TGCGCCAGCAGCCAAGTCCGGGACAGGGTTGGTGAGCAGTACTTC | CASSQVRDRVGEQYF
TRBJ2-5 | 15 | TRBD2 | . | TRBV4-3 | TGCGCCAGCAGCCCCCGGGCGGCGGGGGGGGAGACCCAGTACTTC | CASSPRAAGGETQYF
TRBJ1-4 | 12 | . | . | TRBV28 | TGTGCCAGCAGTCGAAGAGGGGAAAAACTGTTTTTT | CASSRRGEKLFF
TRBJ2-7 | 17 | . | few | TRBV4-3 | TGCGCCAGCAGCCAAGATTTGGTCGACTCGTCGCTAAACGAGCAGTACTTC | CASSQDLVDSSLNEQYF
TRBJ2-7 | 14 | TRBD1 | once | TRBV6-5 | TGTGCCAGCAGTTACAGAACAGGGGGCTACGAGCAGTACTTC | CASSYRTGGYEQYF
TRBJ1-2 | 14 | . | . | TRBV5-6 | TGTGCCAGCAGCTTTGACAGTCGAGGTGGCGGCTACACCTTC | CASSFDSRGGGYTF
TRBJ2-1 | 15 | . | . | TRBV28 | TGTGCCAGCAGAGCCGGGACTGGCTCCTACAATGAGCAGTTCTTC | CASRAGTGSYNEQFF
TRBJ2-5 | 11 | . | . | TRBV20-1 | TGCAGTGCTAGGGTGGGGGAGACCCAGTACTTC | CSARVGETQYF